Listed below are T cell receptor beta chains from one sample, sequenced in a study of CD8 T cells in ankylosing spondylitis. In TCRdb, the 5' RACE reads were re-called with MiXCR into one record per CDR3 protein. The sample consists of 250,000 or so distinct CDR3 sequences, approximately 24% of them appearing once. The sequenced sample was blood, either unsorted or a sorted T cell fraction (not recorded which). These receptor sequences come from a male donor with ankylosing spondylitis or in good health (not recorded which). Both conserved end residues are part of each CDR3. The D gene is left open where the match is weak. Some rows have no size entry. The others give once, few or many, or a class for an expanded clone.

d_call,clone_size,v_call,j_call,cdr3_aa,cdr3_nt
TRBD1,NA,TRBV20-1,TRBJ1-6,CSARGRQGYNSPLHF,TGCAGTGCTAGAGGGCGACAGGGATATAATTCACCCCTCCACTTT
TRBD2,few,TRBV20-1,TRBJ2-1,CSAFSGGALSNEQFF,TGCAGTGCTTTCTCGGGGGGGGCACTATCGAATGAGCAGTTCTTC
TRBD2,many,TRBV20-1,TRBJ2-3,CSAAKFGGTTDTQYF,TGCAGTGCTGCGAAATTCGGGGGGACCACAGATACGCAGTATTTT
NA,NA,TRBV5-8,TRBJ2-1,CASFRISDYNEQFF,TGTGCCAGCTTCCGGATTTCCGACTACAATGAGCAGTTCTTC
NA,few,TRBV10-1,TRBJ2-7,CASTPQEGYEQYF,TGCGCCAGCACCCCACAGGAGGGGTACGAGCAGTACTTC
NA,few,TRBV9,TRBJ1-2,CASSSGRGGVGYGYTF,TGTGCCAGCAGCTCGGGTCGGGGCGGAGTGGGCTATGGCTACACCTTC
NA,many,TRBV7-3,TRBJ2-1,CASSLAAGSHNEQFF,TGTGCCAGCAGCTTAGCGGCAGGCAGCCACAATGAGCAGTTCTTC
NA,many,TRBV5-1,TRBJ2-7,CASSATQGTVGEQYF,TGCGCCAGCAGCGCAACCCAGGGTACGGTAGGCGAGCAGTACTTC
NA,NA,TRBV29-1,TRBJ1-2,CSAQQGYGYTF,TGCAGCGCCCAACAGGGATATGGCTACACCTTC
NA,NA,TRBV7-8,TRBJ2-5,CASSFGSQETQYF,TGTGCCAGCAGCTTTGGCAGCCAAGAGACCCAGTACTTC
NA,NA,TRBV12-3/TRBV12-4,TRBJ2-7,CASSLLGTARHEQYF,TGTGCCAGCAGTTTATTGGGGACCGCGAGGCACGAGCAGTACTTC
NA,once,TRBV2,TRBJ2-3,CASQPGADTQYF,TGTGCCAGCCAGCCGGGGGCAGATACGCAGTATTTT
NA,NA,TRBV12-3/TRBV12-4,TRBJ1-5,CASGDSQPQHF,TGTGCCAGCGGCGACAGCCAGCCCCAGCATTTT
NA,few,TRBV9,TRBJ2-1,CASSPDQRTYNEQFF,TGTGCCAGCAGCCCGGACCAGAGAACCTACAATGAGCAGTTCTTC
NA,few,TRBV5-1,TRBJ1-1,CASSFTTTTLEAFF,TGCGCCAGCAGCTTTACGACAACTACCCTAGAAGCTTTCTTT
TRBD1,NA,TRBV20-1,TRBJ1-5,CSAHTGAHNQPQHF,TGCAGTGCTCACACAGGGGCGCACAATCAGCCCCAGCATTTT
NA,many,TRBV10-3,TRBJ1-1,CAISETVASTEAFF,TGTGCCATCAGCGAAACAGTTGCTAGCACTGAAGCTTTCTTT
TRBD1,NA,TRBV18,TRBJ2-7,CASSRTVGTGALSYEQYF,TGTGCCAGCTCACGGACCGTAGGAACAGGGGCTTTGTCCTACGAGCAGTACTTC
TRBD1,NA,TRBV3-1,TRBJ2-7,CASSQKGADEQYF,TGTGCCAGCAGCCAAAAGGGGGCGGACGAGCAGTACTTC
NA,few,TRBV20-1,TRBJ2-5,CSARSHGAAQETQYF,TGCAGTGCTAGATCCCACGGGGCGGCACAAGAGACCCAGTACTTC
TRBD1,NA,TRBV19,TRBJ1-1,CASSTGQQNTEAFF,TGTGCCAGTAGTACGGGACAGCAGAACACTGAAGCTTTCTTT
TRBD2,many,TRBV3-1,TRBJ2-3,CASSHSSGGATDTQYF,TGTGCCAGCAGCCATTCTAGCGGGGGGGCAACAGATACGCAGTATTTT
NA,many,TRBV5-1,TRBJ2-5,CARRERIRGGWVQETQYF,TGCGCCAGACGGGAGAGGATCCGCGGCGGTTGGGTCCAAGAGACCCAGTACTTC
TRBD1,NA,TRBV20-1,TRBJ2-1,CSAVPRDSKGEQFF,TGCAGTGCTGTCCCTCGGGACAGTAAGGGTGAGCAGTTCTTC
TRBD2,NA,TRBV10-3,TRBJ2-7,CAITGTGRTYEQYF,TGTGCCATCACCGGGACCGGGAGGACCTACGAGCAGTACTTC
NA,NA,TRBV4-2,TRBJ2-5,CASSQGPGDETQYF,TGTGCCAGCAGCCAAGGTCCAGGTGATGAGACCCAGTACTTC
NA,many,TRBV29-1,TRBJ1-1,CSVEVSGRTEAFF,TGCAGCGTTGAGGTTTCGGGTCGGACTGAAGCTTTCTTT
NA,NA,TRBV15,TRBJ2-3,CATSRELSSTDTQYF,TGTGCCACCAGCAGAGAACTGAGTAGCACAGATACGCAGTATTTT
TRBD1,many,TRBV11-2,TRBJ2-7,CASSRQPGQAYEQYF,TGTGCCAGCAGCCGCCAACCGGGACAGGCATACGAGCAGTACTTC
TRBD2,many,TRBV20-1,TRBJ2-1,CSARPGLAAMDEQFF,TGCAGTGCCCGTCCCGGACTAGCGGCTATGGATGAGCAGTTCTTC